The TCR beta chain described here comes from a study of cytomegalovirus exposure and HLA in healthy donors (dated by TCRdb to 2017 to 2019). Study-wide context: An earlier analysis of several hundred of the donors reported approximately 300 Gb of sequence data and 95 million to 140 million unique TCR beta sequences obtained from 150 million to 200 million T cells. A later genetic analysis took genome-wide SNP genotypes for about three fifths of the roughly 670 donors and used that subset as a discovery cohort. Class I and class II HLA loci were covered by the typing at four-digit resolution. Typing coverage varied by locus: 629-630 donors for A, B, C, DRB1 and DQB1; more than 500 for DQA1; more than 600 for DPA1; roughly 450 for DPB1. Among almost 400 genotyped donors of the cohort, an average of roughly 240,000 unique TCR beta nucleotide sequences were sequenced per donor, 15% to 20% of them non-productive. Rather than using new phenotypic data, the later analysis identified candidate immune exposures from TCR beta sequences and from how often those sequences occurred across donors. Donor age, sex, ethnicity and CMV serostatus were collected together with the repertoire data. All discovery cohort repertoires had been generated using a single sequencing platform. The study aimed to test whether cataloging public T cell receptors could reveal signatures of past pathogen exposure. Roughly 5 DR-DQ haplotypes were handled as single units for association and clustering because linkage in the cohort was strong. A separate validation cohort of over a hundred different subjects was used in addition to the roughly 700-subject first cohort. An earlier analysis of around 580 of the donors used high-throughput TCR beta sequencing to judge whether each TCR beta V gene segment behaved as functional or pseudogenic. The study used immunosequencing to profile the T cell repertoires of under 700 subjects and linked those repertoires to cytomegalovirus serostatus. Of the 350 to 450 genotyped donors, approximately 83% fell in the genetic ancestry cluster associated with self-reported Caucasian donors. In a later analysis, previously published TCR beta repertoires from several hundred donors were re-analyzed and high-resolution HLA genotyping was added so that TCR occurrence patterns could be studied. The study combined high-throughput TCR immunosequencing, statistical association of individual TCRs with disease status, and machine learning to predict cytomegalovirus infection status. About 280 gigabases of sequencing data and 70 million to 100 million unique TCR sequences made up an early release that covered several hundred HLA-typed donors. The paper's findings and limits, for the study overall: In a later genetic analysis, fewer N-insertions in productive TCRs were reported among donors in an Asian-associated ancestry cluster than the approximately 670-donor mean. Strong co-occurrence of HLA alleles, especially DR and DQ, made assigning TCR associations to individual alleles difficult. Linkage disequilibrium might explain the correlated functional status among segregating V segments, but an unknown experimental factor could not be ruled out. Because HLA typing was unavailable for some donors at each locus, only the typed subset was used in association tests. The study listed 150 to 200 TCR beta chains as associated with cytomegalovirus. The cohort was sequenced for TCR beta chains only, and without alpha or paired-chain data the features that could be detected were limited. V-gene and J-gene trimming of TCR beta chains was associated with a missense DCLRE1C variant in a later genetic analysis, and the association was replicated in an independent cohort. Compared with equally common non-associated chains, HLA-associated TCR beta chains in a later analysis were more clonally expanded and had lower generation probabilities. Most CMV-associated TCR beta chains appeared to be HLA-restricted in a later analysis, and the HLA associations seemed to be driven largely by CMV exposure. According to the authors, the approach could potentially be generalized to other disease states and immunological phenotypes. A further reported finding was that TCR beta sequences accurately predicted the HLA-A and HLA-B alleles for most subjects in the first cohort. A group of highly shared sequence variants was considered likely to be a technical artifact of the sequencing pipeline. The only immune exposure information available for the cohort was CMV serostatus. Some IMGT-functional V segments, including TRBV6-2 and TRBV6-3, could not be told apart with the 87-base-pair reads, so those segments were excluded. Roughly uniform sequencing depth across donors was assumed in presence/absence analyses, although this assumption may not hold. In an earlier analysis of some 640 of the donors, most TCR beta V segments were observed in productive rearrangements about 90% or about 30% of the time, broadly matching IMGT annotations. In a later analysis, TCR association rates were found to vary across HLA loci, with the most associated TCRs seen for DRB1 alleles and the fewest for HLA-C alleles. In both the original and validation cohorts, the classifier was reported to diagnose cytomegalovirus status with high specificity and sensitivity. A later analysis associated roughly 17,000 TCR beta sequences with specific HLA alleles at a false discovery rate of 0.05. According to a later analysis, parvovirus B19, influenza, CMV and Epstein-Barr virus appeared linked to several top co-occurrence clusters. Because counts were too low, roughly 18 rarely observed V segments, including chromosome 9 orphons, were left out of the earlier analysis of 587 of the donors. While some public TCRs were present in many individuals, most TCR sequences turned up only very rarely across donors. In vitro tests confirmed that three of the cytomegalovirus-associated TCR beta chains recognize cytomegalovirus antigens.

Libraries were made using the immunoSEQ multiplex PCR assay. The multiplex PCR relied on a mix of 60 forward primers for TCR Vbeta segments and 13 reverse primers for TCR Jbeta segments. Amplification of the CDR3 region of rearranged TCR beta genes was performed with a multiplex PCR assay on genomic DNA. Amplified TCR beta libraries were sequenced as 87-base-pair reads on the Illumina HiSeq System. The authors processed their data as follows. In a later analysis, about 80 million unique TCR beta chains were counted across the 650 to 750 repertoires, and about 9.9 million of these chains were shared by at least two donors. Raw reads were error-corrected and collapsed into unique sequences with a nearest-neighbor algorithm that merged closely related sequences to remove PCR and sequencing errors. To assign V, D and J gene segments, CDR3 sequences were aligned to IMGT reference sequences. Each retained sequence needed at least a six-nucleotide match to both a V gene segment and a J gene segment. A rearrangement was called productive if the CDR3 had no stop codons and remained in frame with V and J, and every other rearrangement was called non-productive. Following IMGT convention, CDR3 was defined as the stretch from the second conserved V-encoded cysteine to the conserved J-encoded phenylalanine. Sequences without an unambiguous match to a single V gene segment were excluded from the earlier analysis of a few hundred of the donors. An earlier analysis of around 600 of the donors classified V segments as functional when productive rearrangements were above 56.7% and as segregating when the standard deviation between donors was above 5%. A statistical classification framework was built to diagnose cytomegalovirus status from the catalog of TCR beta chain sequences. In a later analysis, V and J genes were assigned by comparing TCR nucleotide sequences against IMGT/GENE-DB human TR gene sequences. Using the TCRdist pipeline, a later analysis assigned CDR3 sequences along with most-parsimonious VDJ recombination scenarios. In a later analysis, each TCR beta chain was defined by its CDR3 amino acid sequence together with its V-gene family, and reads without a unique V-gene family were excluded. In a later analysis, 450 to 600 highly shared, low-generation-probability nucleotide sequences were removed to address suspected cross-contamination and a sequencing artifact. In a later analysis, a clonal expansion index for each public chain was calculated from normalized within-repertoire ranks of inferred template counts. In a later analysis, generation probabilities were computed using a VDJ recombination model fitted to out-of-frame rearrangements, and the results were checked against IGoR. Hypergeometric tests were used in a later analysis to score TCR-TCR, TCR-HLA and TCR-CMV co-occurrence, with a repertoire-size bias correction applied to the TCR pairs. False discovery rates were estimated in a later analysis by permuting HLA or CMV assignments 20 times. A later analysis grouped co-occurring TCRs with DBSCAN, adding TCRdist sequence similarity when clustering within HLA-allele-positive subsets. Repertoires with fewer than 30,000 or more than 120,000 public chains, plus five repertoires with anomalous nucleotide sharing, were excluded from co-occurrence clustering. TCRdb holds this immuneACCESS table with in-frame rearrangements only. Some clones are missing; in checked studies, unresolved V genes explain under half, and the rest has no known cause. The V and J calls and clone size are taken from that table; D and trimming were inferred from the DNA. The sample table records about 43,000 clones; around 53% of these occur just once. The ten largest clones capture approximately 5.5% of the sample.

Concerning this clone: Its antigen is not yet known. One base away there is no much larger clone; base qualities are not given.

V was cut back by 5 bases and J by 7 bases, leaving a gap of 20 bases between them. The CDR3 holds 16 amino acids from the cysteine to the phenylalanine. The DNA shown is the 48-base CDR3, in frame from base 1. Reading the germline V gene gives CDR1 SNHLY and CDR2 FYNNEI. The cohort consisted of 666 healthy bone marrow donors. At the time of sampling, every cohort member was nominally healthy, though immune exposures that went unrecorded were likely present. The donor was CMV seronegative and was included in the group of under 450 seronegative cohort members. Every donor gave a peripheral blood sample, and the peripheral blood mononuclear cells from that sample were used for TCR beta sequencing. The Qiagen DNeasy Blood Extraction Kit was used to extract genomic DNA from the blood cell samples.

The sequence links TRBV2 to TRBJ1-4; there is no confident call for the D gene. The specimen was PBMCs. This sequence originates from a man aged 55 to 70 in good health and CMV-seronegative. The sequenced DNA is TGTGCCAGCAGTTCCCCCCTCAAGGCGGGTGGTGAAAAACTGTTTTTT. It translates to CASSSPLKAGGEKLFF.